Presented here are 4 T cell receptor beta chains from one specimen sequenced in a study of PD-1 blockade in classical Hodgkin lymphoma. TCRdb's table, derived via immunoSEQ multiplex PCR, lists solely in-frame clones and lacks some. This table holds 5,500 to 7,000 clones, about 79% found once. After autologous stem cell transplantation all patients relapsed, and prior brentuximab vedotin exposure differed between cohorts. It was by magnetic negative selection that CD8+ T cells were isolated from thawed PBMCs. Material: CD8+ T cells from blood, obtained at baseline. These receptors were taken from a human donor with classical Hodgkin lymphoma.

This clone appeared once. The V gene is TRBV19, the J gene TRBJ2-5, with 9 bases that match TRBD1. V lost 2 bases and J lost 2; bases outside the gene matches: 9. This CDR3 is 17 amino acids long. In germline, CDR1 is LNHDA, CDR2 SQIVND (reference sequence). This chain's CDR3 is CASSIRDRAPIQETQYF. The CDR3 region has the DNA TGTGCCAGTAGTATAAGGGACAGGGCACCAATACAAGAGACCCAGTACTTC. The whole variable domain, remainder taken from reference TRBV19 and TRBJ2-5, is DGGITQSPKYLFRKEGQNVTLSCEQNLNHDAMYWYRQDPGQGLRLIYYSQIVNDFQKGDIAEGYSVSREKKESFPLTVTSAQKNPTAFYLCASSIRDRAPIQETQYFGPGTRLLVL.

The rearrangement joins TRBV28 to TRBJ2-5, with D perhaps assigned TRBD1 or TRBD2 (5 bases each). The CDR3 totals 16 residues. The germline CDR1 and CDR2 sequences are MDHEN and SYDVKM. Trimming pared 5 bases from V and 1 base from J, leaving 17 bases between. The CDR3 protein is CASSLMGMRGQETQYF. The CDR3 bases are TGTGCCAGCAGTCTTATGGGTATGAGGGGCCAAGAGACCCAGTACTTC.

This clone has a single count. The V and J genes are TRBV28 and TRBJ1-1; possible D gene TRBD1, 5 bases. Germline lookup yields CDR1 MDHEN and CDR2 SYDVKM. The V end was cut by 3 bases, the J end by 4 bases, with 9 bases between. The CDR3 covers 13 residues. This CDR3 reads CASSFTGGTEAFF. The CDR3 nucleotides are TGTGCCAGCAGTTTTACCGGGGGCACTGAAGCTTTCTTT.

The gene calls are TRBV19 and TRBJ1-1, with D perhaps TRBD1 (6 bases). V gave up 1 base and J gave up 6 bases, with 6 bases separating them. The CDR3 has 12 residues. Germline-derived CDR1 and CDR2 are LNHDA and SQIVND (reference sequence). CDR3 region: CASSIGQAEAFF. CDR3 sequence (DNA): TGTGCCAGTAGTATAGGACAGGCTGAAGCTTTCTTT.